This T cell receptor (beta chain) was identified during a study of shared clonotypes between healthy human individuals. Overall study findings and caveats: Among a handful of donors, approximately 5% of naive CD4 clonotypes were found in common. Rarefaction revealed incomplete sorted-subset sequencing despite large depth.

With respect to this clone: What it binds is unknown.

V lost 3 bases and J lost 0; bases outside the gene matches: 7. The CDR3 spans 18 residues. Germline values: CDR1 SGHNT, CDR2 YYREEE (reference sequence). Donation came from healthy HIV-negative adults that had no recent acute infections or vaccinations. Sequenced by immunoSEQ multiplex PCR; TCRdb stores in-frame clones only, minus some. The table lists about 230,000 clones, just over 65% of them singletons, with 8.5% to 14% in the top ten. This chain connects TRBV5-4 to TRBJ2-7, with TRBD2 matching over 15 bases. Sequencing input: memory CD4+ T cells sorted from blood. Subset described: CD45RA-negative fraction. This receptor was identified in a man younger than 40 in good health. In DNA form, the CDR3 reads TGTGCCAGCAGCTCACCGGGACTAGCGGGAGGCCACTCCTACGAGCAGTACTTC. Translating it yields CASSSPGLAGGHSYEQYF.